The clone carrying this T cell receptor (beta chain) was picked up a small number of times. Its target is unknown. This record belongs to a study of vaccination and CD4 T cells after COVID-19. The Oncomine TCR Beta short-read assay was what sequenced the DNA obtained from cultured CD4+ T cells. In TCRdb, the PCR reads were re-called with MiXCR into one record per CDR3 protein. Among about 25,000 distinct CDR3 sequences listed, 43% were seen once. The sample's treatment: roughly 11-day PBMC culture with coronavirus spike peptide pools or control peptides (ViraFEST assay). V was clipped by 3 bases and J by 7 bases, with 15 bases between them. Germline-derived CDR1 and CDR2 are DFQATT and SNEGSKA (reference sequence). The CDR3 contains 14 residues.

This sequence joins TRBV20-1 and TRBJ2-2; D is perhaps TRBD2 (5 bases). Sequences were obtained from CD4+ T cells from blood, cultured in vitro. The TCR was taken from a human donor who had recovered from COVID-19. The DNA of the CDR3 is TGCAGTGCTAGTCTGTCCCTTCGGGGCGGGGAGCTGTTTTTT. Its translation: CSASLSLRGGELFF.